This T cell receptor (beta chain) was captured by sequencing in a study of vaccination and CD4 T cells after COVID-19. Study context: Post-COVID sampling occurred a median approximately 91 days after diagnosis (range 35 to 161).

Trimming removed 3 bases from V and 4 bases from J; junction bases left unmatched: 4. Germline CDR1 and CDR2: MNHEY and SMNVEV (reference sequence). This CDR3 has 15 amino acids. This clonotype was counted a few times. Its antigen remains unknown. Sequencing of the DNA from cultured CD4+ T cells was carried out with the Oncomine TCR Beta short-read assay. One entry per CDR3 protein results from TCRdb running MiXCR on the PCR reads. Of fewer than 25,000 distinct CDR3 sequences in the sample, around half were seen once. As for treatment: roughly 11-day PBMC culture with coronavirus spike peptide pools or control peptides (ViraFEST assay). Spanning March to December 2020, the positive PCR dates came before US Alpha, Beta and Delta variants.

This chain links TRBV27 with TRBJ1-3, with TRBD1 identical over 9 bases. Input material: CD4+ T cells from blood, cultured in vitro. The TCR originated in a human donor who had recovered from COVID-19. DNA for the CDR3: TGTGCCAGCAGTTTTGGGACAGGGTCGGGAAACACCATATATTTT. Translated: CASSFGTGSGNTIYF.